Presented here are 27 T cell receptor beta chains from one specimen sequenced in a study of T cell responses to AZD1222 COVID-19 vaccine. TCRdb's table, derived via immunoSEQ multiplex PCR, lists solely in-frame clones and lacks some. Of some 73,000 clones listed, roughly nine tenths are singletons. This specimen was peripheral blood, taken 28 days after the second AZD1222 dose. All receptors come from an adult who received the AZD1222 COVID-19 vaccine.

The chain combines TRBV6-5 with TRBJ1-6; 8 bases fit TRBD1. V was pared by 8 bases and J by 9 bases, with 12 bases of the junction left unmatched. CDR3 length: 15 amino acids. In germline, CDR1 is MNHEY, CDR2 SVGAGI. CDR3 DNA: TGTGCCAGCGGCCCCAGGGACAGGTCGACTTCACCCCTCCACTTT. It codes for CASGPRDRSTSPLHF.

This clone has only one observation. This sequence joins TRBV7-9 and TRBJ2-3; 13 nucleotides agree with TRBD2. Germline V lookup: CDR1 SEHNR, CDR2 FQNEAQ (reference sequence). The CDR3 is 16 residues long. V was clipped by 5 bases and J by 6 bases; unmatched bases: 8. The CDR3 region is CASSKGLAGRSDTQYF. CDR3 coding DNA: TGTGCCAGCAGCAAGGGACTAGCGGGAAGGTCTGATACGCAGTATTTT.

The count of this clone is one. The chain joins TRBV19 to TRBJ2-3; 9 bases are shared with TRBD1. CDR1 is LNHDA, CDR2 SQIVND, per germline (reference sequence). CDR3 length equals 17 residues. The V and J ends lost 9 bases and 6 bases, in that order; junction bases with no gene match: 19. As DNA, the CDR3 is TGTGCCAGGGTCCCGGGAGAGGACGGGACAGGGCCGGATACGCAGTATTTT. Amino acids: CARVPGEDGTGPDTQYF.

CDR3 in amino acids: CASSLGPSQETQYF. CDR3 sequence (DNA): TGTGCCAGCAGCTTAGGGCCTAGCCAAGAGACCCAGTACTTC. This chain uses TRBV11-3 with TRBJ2-5; D gene unclear. Germline CDR1 SGHNT, CDR2 YENEEA. The CDR3 is made up of 14 amino acids. Deletions cut 1 base from V and 1 base from J, with 7 bases between.

The chain joins TRBV27 to TRBJ1-1, with D unclear. Deletions cut 8 bases from V and 5 bases from J, with 15 bases between. Germline CDR1 is MNHEY and CDR2 is SMNVEV (reference sequence). The CDR3 contains 13 residues. CDR3 protein: CASSPMILTEAFF. CDR3 in DNA: TGTGCCAGCTCCCCAATGATATTAACTGAAGCTTTCTTT.

This clone was seen just once. The CDR3 sequence is CASSVDSDGSGYTF. The CDR3 DNA sequence: TGTGCCAGCAGCGTAGATAGCGACGGATCTGGCTACACCTTC. The rearrangement links TRBV9 to TRBJ1-2; D remains unclear. The CDR3 length is 14 residues. V dropped 0 bases and J dropped 7 bases, with 13 bases sitting between them. CDR1 is SGDLS, CDR2 YYNGEE, per germline. The full variable domain, with the rest looked up from reference TRBV9 and TRBJ1-2, is DSGVTQTPKHLITATGQRVTLRCSPRSGDLSVYWYQQSLDQGLQFLIQYYNGEERAKGNILERFSAQQFPDLHSELNLSSLELGDSALYFCASSVDSDGSGYTFGSGTRLTVV.

The chain employs TRBV5-5 and TRBJ1-2; D not certain. The V gene lost 3 bases and the J gene lost 0 bases, with 15 bases spanning the gap. CDR1 and CDR2 (germline): SGHKS, YYEKEE (reference sequence). The CDR3 runs to 16 residues. CDR3 region: CASSSRDGITNYGYTF. The CDR3, as DNA: TGTGCCAGCAGCTCCCGTGACGGAATAACTAACTATGGCTACACCTTC.

This clone has just one count. V is TRBV11-2 and J is TRBJ2-2, with a weak D call TRBD2 (5 bases). Germline V gene data show CDR1 as SGHAT and CDR2 as FQNNGV. The CDR3 is made up of 16 amino acids. The V end was cut by 2 bases, the J end by 4 bases, with 14 bases between. The CDR3 bases are TGTGCCAGCAGCTTATCCCGGGGTTTGGTCACCGGGGAGCTGTTTTTT. It encodes CASSLSRGLVTGELFF.

V is TRBV27 and J is TRBJ1-6; a possible D gene is TRBD1 (6 bases). CDR1 is MNHEY and CDR2 is SMNVEV in the germline V gene (reference sequence). V was pared by 2 bases and J by 7 bases, with 9 bases between. The CDR3 runs 14 residues. CDR3 residues: CASSLPGQNSPLHF. As DNA, the CDR3 is TGTGCCAGCAGTTTACCGGGACAAAATTCACCCCTCCACTTT.

This clone is a singleton in its sample. The gene calls are TRBV11-3 and TRBJ1-6; D is unresolved. V lost 1 base, J lost 7 bases, and 2 bases lay in between. This CDR3 region has 12 residues. Germline assignment: CDR1 SGHNT and CDR2 YENEEA. The CDR3 DNA follows: TGTGCCAGCAGCTTAGCAAATTCACCCCTCCACTTT. Amino acid sequence: CASSLANSPLHF. Full variable domain (outside the CDR3, taken from reference TRBV11-3 and TRBJ1-6): EAGVVQSPRYKIIEKKQPVAFWCNPISGHNTLYWYLQNLGQGPELLIRYENEEAVDDSQLPKDRFSAERLKGVDSTLKIQPAELGDSAVYLCASSLANSPLHFGNGTRLTVT.

The chain has TRBV6-4 and TRBJ1-1; TRBD1 might be the D (5 bases). V was clipped by 5 bases and J by 4 bases, with 11 bases between them. CDR1 and CDR2 from the germline V gene are MRHNA and SNTAGT. The CDR3 contains 13 residues. The DNA for the CDR3 is TGTGCCAGCAGTAAGGGGATGGCCACTGAAGCTTTCTTT. Its protein is CASSKGMATEAFF.

The chain couples TRBV19 to TRBJ2-3; possible D gene TRBD2, 5 bases. The CDR3 loop spans 12 amino acids. Germline V gene sequence: CDR1 LNHDA, CDR2 SQIVND (reference sequence). V was shortened by 3 bases and J by 9 bases, with 10 bases between the two germline ends. CDR3 region: CASSIPSGTQYF. The CDR3 DNA reads as TGTGCCAGTAGTATTCCCTCGGGAACGCAGTATTTT.

V and J are TRBV28 and TRBJ2-1; D may match TRBD1 or TRBD2 (5 bases each). The CDR3 sequence is 15 residues long. V was pared by 6 bases and J by 8 bases, with 20 bases between. The germline V gene encodes CDR1 MDHEN and CDR2 SYDVKM. The CDR3 here is CASRLPGTLEDEQFF. Written as DNA, the CDR3 is TGTGCCAGCAGGTTACCAGGGACCCTAGAGGATGAGCAGTTCTTC.

The gene calls are TRBV10-3 and TRBJ2-7; 8 bases are shared with TRBD2. Germline CDR1 is ENHRY and CDR2 is SYGVKD. The length of the CDR3 is 14 residues. V was clipped by 10 bases and J by 0 bases; unmatched bases: 8. The CDR3 region has the DNA TGTGCCACCGGGTCGGGGACTAGCTCCTACGAGCAGTACGTC. It is translated as CATGSGTSSYEQYV.

The chain couples TRBV7-3 to TRBJ2-2, with 9 bases fitting TRBD2. Germline trimming cut 5 bases from V and 4 bases from J; bases unmatched to any gene: 14. Germline-derived CDR1 and CDR2 are SGHTA and FQGTGA. The CDR3 spans 18 residues. CDR3: CASSPIGAGGVITGELFF. The CDR3 DNA follows: TGTGCCAGCAGCCCCATCGGAGCGGGAGGAGTTATCACCGGGGAGCTGTTTTTT.

The V and J genes are TRBV5-4 and TRBJ2-1, with 10 bases that match TRBD2. With V trimmed by 4 bases and J by 2 bases, 6 bases remained unmatched. Germline CDR1 is SGHNT and CDR2 is YYREEE (reference sequence). The CDR3 spans 16 residues. The CDR3 protein is CASSLERGGAYNEQFF. CDR3 in DNA: TGTGCCAGCAGCCTAGAGCGGGGGGGCGCCTACAATGAGCAGTTCTTC.

J is TRBJ2-3 and V is TRBV7-2; 8 nucleotides match TRBD2. Germline V gene sequence: CDR1 SGHTA, CDR2 FQGNSA. The CDR3 runs 18 residues. V dropped 1 base and J dropped 2; count of bases not matched to a gene: 11. This chain's CDR3 is CASSLVSGGAANTDTQYF. The CDR3 DNA reads as TGTGCCAGCAGCTTAGTTTCGGGGGGGGCCGCCAACACAGATACGCAGTATTTT.

The rearrangement links TRBV11-1 to TRBJ2-1, with 10 bases identical to TRBD1. This CDR3 has 13 residues. Trimming at V came to 8 bases and at J to 7 bases, leaving 5 bases not matched to a gene. CDR1 is SGHAT, CDR2 FQDESV, per germline (reference sequence). The CDR3 here is CASLGQGRNEQFF. DNA for the CDR3: TGTGCCAGCTTGGGACAGGGGAGGAATGAGCAGTTCTTC. The entire variable domain, with the rest obtained from reference TRBV11-1 and TRBJ2-1, is as follows: EAEVAQSPRYKITEKSQAVAFWCDPISGHATLYWYRQILGQGPELLVQFQDESVVDDSQLPKDRFSAERLKGVDSTLKIQPAELGDSAMYLCASLGQGRNEQFFGPGTRLTVL.

The chain links TRBV21-1 to TRBJ2-2; the table's TRBD2 call for D was not verified on the DNA. TRBV21-1 is termed a pseudogene. The CDR3 contains 20 residues. The CDR3: CASSKAGSFAGVMDTGELFF. The CDR3 DNA follows: TGTGCCAGCAGCAAAGCCGGTTCCTTCGCGGGAGTTATGGACACCGGGGAGCTGTTTTTT.

This chain joins TRBV7-9 and TRBJ1-2, with a weak D call TRBD1 (6 bases). CDR3 size: 16 residues. The germline V gene encodes CDR1 SEHNR and CDR2 FQNEAQ (reference sequence). V lost 4 bases and J lost 6, with 21 bases in between. The CDR3 DNA is TGTGCCAGCAGCTCTAAGGCCAGCGGGGGGGCCCATGGCTACACCTTC. This codes for CASSSKASGGAHGYTF.

The chain uses TRBV6-1 and TRBJ1-6; possibly TRBD1 for D (5 bases). The CDR3 totals 13 residues. From germline, CDR1 is MNHNS and CDR2 SASEGT. Trimming removed 2 bases from V and 10 bases from J, with 9 bases in between. CDR3 nucleotide sequence: TGTGCCAGCAGTGAATGGGGGGGGTCACCCCTCCACTTT. It is translated as CASSEWGGSPLHF.

The V and J genes are TRBV2 and TRBJ1-3; D gene uncertain. CDR3 size: 15 residues. The V end was cut by 2 bases, the J end by 4 bases, with 12 bases between. Germline assignment: CDR1 SNHLY and CDR2 FYNNEI. This CDR3 is CASSEYSSRGNTIYF. The DNA of the CDR3 is TGTGCCAGCAGTGAATATAGCTCCAGGGGAAACACCATATATTTT.

This rearrangement joins TRBV7-3 to TRBJ1-6, with TRBD1 as a possible D gene (5 bases). CDR3 length equals 13 residues. CDR1 is SGHTA and CDR2 is FQGTGA in the germline V gene. V shed 5 bases and J shed 5 bases, with 7 bases lying between them. The CDR3 DNA is TGTGCCAGCAGCACCAGGGATAATTCACCCCTCCACTTT. Translated: CASSTRDNSPLHF. The full variable domain, in which reference TRBV7-3 and TRBJ1-6 provide the parts outside the CDR3, is GAGVSQTPSNKVTEKGKYVELRCDPISGHTALYWYRQSLGQGPEFLIYFQGTGAADDSGLPNDRFFAVRPEGSVSTLKIQRTERGDSAVYLCASSTRDNSPLHFGNGTRLTVT.

This clone was seen once. The rearrangement links TRBV29-1 to TRBJ2-1; D gene uncertain. With 1 base removed from V and 10 bases from J, the gap between germline ends came to 11 bases. CDR1 and CDR2 (germline): SQVTM, ANQGSEA. This CDR3 region has 12 residues. This chain's CDR3 is CSVEVPRSEQFF. Written as DNA, the CDR3 is TGCAGCGTTGAAGTCCCCAGGAGCGAGCAGTTCTTC.

This clone appeared a single time. The chain links TRBV7-7 to TRBJ2-5, with a possible D match to TRBD2 (5 bases). Trimming pared 3 bases from V and 2 bases from J, leaving 16 bases between. The CDR3 loop spans 16 amino acids. CDR1 is SSHAT, CDR2 FNYEAQ, per germline (reference sequence). The CDR3 protein is CASSLLGVAGQETQYF. The DNA of the CDR3 is TGTGCCAGCAGCTTGCTCGGGGTCGCAGGTCAAGAGACCCAGTACTTC.

The rearrangement joins TRBV6-2 or TRBV6-3 to TRBJ2-7; D may be TRBD1 (5 bases). The V gene's germline CDR1 is MNHEY and CDR2 SVGEGT. V lost 2 bases and J lost 6, with 17 bases in between. The CDR3 covers 15 residues. The CDR3, as DNA: TGTGCCAGCAGTTACACCTGGACAAAAGGTACCGAGCAGTACTTC. It is translated as CASSYTWTKGTEQYF.

The genes are TRBV19 and TRBJ1-5; D gene ambiguous. CDR3 length: 15 residues. With 7 bases removed from V and 7 bases from J, the gap between germline ends came to 20 bases. The germline V gene encodes CDR1 LNHDA and CDR2 SQIVND (reference sequence). CDR3 region: CASTPRRTAGQPQHF. CDR3 in DNA: TGTGCCAGTACCCCCAGGAGGACGGCGGGACAGCCCCAGCATTTT.